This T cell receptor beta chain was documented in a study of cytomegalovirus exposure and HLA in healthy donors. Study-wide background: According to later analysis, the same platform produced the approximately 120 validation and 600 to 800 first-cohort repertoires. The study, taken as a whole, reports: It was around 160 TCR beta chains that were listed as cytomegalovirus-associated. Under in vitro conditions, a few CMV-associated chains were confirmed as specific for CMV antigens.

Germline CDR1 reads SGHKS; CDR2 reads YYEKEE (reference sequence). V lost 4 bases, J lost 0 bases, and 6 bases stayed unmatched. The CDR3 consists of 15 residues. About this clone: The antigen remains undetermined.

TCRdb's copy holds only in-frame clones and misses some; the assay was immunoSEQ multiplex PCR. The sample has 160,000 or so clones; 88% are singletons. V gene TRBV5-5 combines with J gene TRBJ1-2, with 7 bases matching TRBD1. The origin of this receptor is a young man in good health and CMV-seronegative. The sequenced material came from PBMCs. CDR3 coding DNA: TGTGCCAGCAGCCAAACAGGGGCCGCTAACTATGGCTACACCTTC. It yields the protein CASSQTGAANYGYTF. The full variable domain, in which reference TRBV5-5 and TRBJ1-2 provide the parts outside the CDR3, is DAGVTQSPTHLIKTRGQQVTLRCSPISGHKSVSWYQQVLGQGPQFIFQYYEKEERGRGNFPDRFSARQFPNYSSELNVNALLLGDSALYLCASSQTGAANYGYTFGSGTRLTVV.